A selection of T cell receptor beta chains follows, all from one sample in a study of cytomegalovirus exposure and HLA in healthy donors. Sequencing used immunoSEQ multiplex PCR; TCRdb keeps in-frame clones, though not all of them. The sample yields around 200,000 clones, 75% to 80% seen once. The material sequenced was PBMCs. The receptor set was obtained from a male donor in good health and CMV-seronegative. Both conserved end residues are part of each CDR3. The D gene is left open where the match is weak.

D	V	J	CDR3
TRBD1	TRBV13	TRBJ2-3	CASSSRTGGTDTQYF
TRBD1	TRBV27	TRBJ2-2	CASSWGTGEDTGELFF
.	TRBV27	TRBJ2-1	CASSSPLSPSGQFF
TRBD2	TRBV7-6	TRBJ2-1	CASSPSGGAYNEQFF
.	TRBV28	TRBJ2-7	CASSLDSSYEQYF
TRBD2	TRBV27	TRBJ2-2	CASSSLGTSGTGELFF
.	TRBV14	TRBJ2-1	CASSQTGDYNEQFF
TRBD2	TRBV6-4	TRBJ2-5	CASSEIAGAGETQYF
TRBD2	TRBV5-1	TRBJ2-3	CASSLTGGPPDTQYF
TRBD1	TRBV15	TRBJ1-1	CATSRDHRGLAEAFF
TRBD1	TRBV5-1	TRBJ2-7	CASSLVGTETYEQYF
TRBD1	TRBV12-5	TRBJ2-1	CASGFGQGRSNEQFF
.	TRBV9	TRBJ1-2	CASSDRQFEGYTF
TRBD1	TRBV7-3	TRBJ2-1	CASSLFRDRGYEQFF
TRBD2	TRBV5-1	TRBJ2-3	CASNMRGVSTDTQYF
.	TRBV4-2	TRBJ2-5	CASSQDRRTGLQETQYF
TRBD1	TRBV5-4	TRBJ2-1	CASSPPGQGYNEQFF
.	TRBV6-1	TRBJ1-5	CASSEDRGLNQPQHF
.	TRBV5-8	TRBJ1-3	CASSLLPGTFGNTIYF
.	TRBV7-9	TRBJ2-7	CASSLEGREQYF
.	TRBV7-2	TRBJ2-2	CASSSEGANTGELFF
TRBD2	TRBV4-2	TRBJ2-3	CASSPAPVAGGTDTQYF
TRBD1	TRBV4-1	TRBJ2-5	CASSQPQGQGETQYF
.	TRBV10-3	TRBJ2-2	CAMTGGGTGELFF
.	TRBV7-6	TRBJ1-1	CASSLRQPMTEAFF
.	TRBV7-2	TRBJ1-2	CASNPGEPNYGYTF
TRBD1	TRBV9	TRBJ2-5	CASSRNGQGEETQYF